Presented here are 17 T cell receptor beta chains from one specimen sequenced in a study of PD-L1 blockade in urothelial cancer. Some clones are missing from TCRdb's copy, which holds only in-frame ones; the method was immunoSEQ multiplex PCR. The sample lists some 77,000 clones, roughly nine tenths occurring once. The sequenced sample was PBMCs, obtained around atezolizumab (anti-PD-L1) treatment. Receptors were obtained from a woman aged 70-85 years with urothelial cancer.

The chain joins TRBV28 to TRBJ2-1; 10 bases line up with TRBD2. Germline assignment: CDR1 MDHEN and CDR2 SYDVKM. Losses at the gene ends were 4 bases for V and 10 bases for J; bases not matched to a gene: 10. The CDR3 has 15 amino acids. The CDR3 region is CASSSAGGGVEEQFF. The CDR3, as DNA: TGTGCCAGCAGTTCAGCGGGAGGGGGGGTGGAAGAGCAGTTCTTC.

This sequence joins TRBV28 and TRBJ2-7, with D perhaps matching TRBD2 (6 bases). Germline V gene sequence: CDR1 MDHEN, CDR2 SYDVKM. The CDR3 runs to 15 residues. V gave up 2 bases and J gave up 7 bases, with 18 bases separating them. In DNA form, the CDR3 reads TGTGCCAGCAGTTTAGCCGGGACTCGAGGAGGAGAGCAGTACTTC. This gives the protein CASSLAGTRGGEQYF. The full variable domain, completed using reference TRBV28 and TRBJ2-7, is DVKVTQSSRYLVKRTGEKVFLECVQDMDHENMFWYRQDPGLGLRLIYFSYDVKMKEKGDIPEGYSVSREKKERFSLILESASTNQTSMYLCASSLAGTRGGEQYFGPGTRLTVT.

This clone appeared a single time. This chain joins TRBV7-2 and TRBJ2-2; TRBD2 might be the D (6 bases). V lost 1 base and J 1 base, leaving 10 bases between the germline ends. The CDR3 consists of 16 residues. Germline CDR1 reads SGHTA; CDR2 reads FQGNSA. The CDR3 protein is CASSLGLGLNTGELFF. CDR3 in DNA: TGTGCCAGCAGCTTAGGGTTGGGACTGAACACCGGGGAGCTGTTTTTT.

The V and J genes are TRBV11-3 and TRBJ2-1; D is perhaps TRBD2 (5 bases). Between the trimmed V and J ends, which lost 5 bases and 9 bases, there was a span of 11 bases. The CDR3 totals 12 residues. The V gene's germline CDR1 is SGHNT and CDR2 YENEEA. In DNA form, the CDR3 reads TGTGCCAGCAGCCAACTAGAAGGTGAGCAGTTCTTC. It encodes CASSQLEGEQFF.

The chain combines TRBV5-1 with TRBJ1-1, with D possibly matching TRBD1 (6 bases). The length of the CDR3 is 16 residues. Trimming pared 0 bases from V and 0 bases from J, leaving 12 bases between. Per germline, CDR1 SGHRS and CDR2 YFSETQ. The CDR3 loop reads CASSLVIGTLNTEAFF. For the CDR3, the DNA is TGCGCCAGCAGCTTGGTGATAGGGACACTGAACACTGAAGCTTTCTTT.

A note on this clone: A much larger clonotype is one base distant, so this may be a read error. The sample carries other DNA sequences with the same CDR3. V and J are TRBV6-6 and TRBJ1-2; no clear D gene. Per the germline V gene, CDR1 is MNHNY and CDR2 is SVGAGI (reference sequence). This CDR3 spans 15 amino acids. The CDR3 protein is CASSYSEIGIYGYTF. The DNA for the CDR3 is TGTGCTAGCAGTTACTCGGAGATAGGAATCTATGGCTACACCTTC.

This clone is a singleton in its sample. This chain uses TRBV9 with TRBJ2-7, with TRBD1 identical over 7 bases. CDR1 is SGDLS and CDR2 is YYNGEE in the germline V gene. The CDR3 contains 14 residues. The V gene end was trimmed by 4 bases and the J gene end by 6 bases; junction bases not matched to a gene: 10. CDR3 sequence reads: CASSPITGAGEQYF. The CDR3 bases are TGTGCCAGCAGCCCCATTACAGGGGCCGGCGAGCAGTACTTC.

By share, this clone ranks as medium-sized. The chain is built from TRBV27 and TRBJ1-2, with TRBD1 matching over 11 bases. The CDR3 totals 17 residues. V was pared by 8 bases and J by 6 bases, with 17 bases of the junction left unmatched. Germline V CDR1 and CDR2: MNHEY, SMNVEV (reference sequence). In DNA, the CDR3 is TGTGCCAGCTCTCTACGGACAGGGGGCAGTATAAGTGATGGCTACACCTTC. Amino acid sequence: CASSLRTGGSISDGYTF.

This rearrangement joins TRBV27 to TRBJ2-3, with D hard to call. The germline V and J ends were trimmed by 2 bases and 4 bases, with 10 bases remaining between them. Germline CDR1 and CDR2: MNHEY and SMNVEV (reference sequence). The CDR3 runs 14 residues. CDR3 nucleotides: TGTGCCAGCAGTTTAGGTACTGGTGCAGATACGCAGTATTTT. Amino acids: CASSLGTGADTQYF.

The chain uses TRBV27 and TRBJ2-6; D might be TRBD1 (6 bases). There are 14 residues in the CDR3. CDR1 is MNHEY and CDR2 is SMNVEV in the germline V gene (reference sequence). Trimming left V 5 bases short and J 2 bases short, with 7 bases between. CDR3 sequence: CASSPGAGANVLTF. The CDR3 DNA reads as TGTGCCAGCAGTCCAGGGGCTGGGGCCAACGTCCTGACTTTC.

Comment on this clone: One junction end disagrees with the germline gene, perhaps due to a read error. Other DNA sequences in the same sample also yield this CDR3. This chain joins TRBV6-6 and TRBJ2-7; TRBD2 matches at 7 bases. The CDR3 runs 15 residues. Germline CDR1 is MNHNY and CDR2 is SVGAGI (reference sequence). DNA of the CDR3: TGTGCCAGCAGTATAGCGGGTCCAAGAATCTACGAGCAGTACTTT. Translation: CASSIAGPRIYEQYF.

The chain links TRBV25-1 to TRBJ2-2; tentatively, D is TRBD1 (5 bases). Trimming removed 6 bases at V and 6 bases at J, with 20 bases between. This CDR3 region has 16 residues. The germline CDR1 and CDR2 sequences are MGHDK and SYGVNS. CDR3 DNA: TGTGCCAGCAGATCAGAAACCCAGGGTTCGGCCGGGGAGCTGTTTTTT. Amino acid sequence: CASRSETQGSAGELFF.

The V and J genes are TRBV19 and TRBJ2-3, with 7 bases matching TRBD2. Germline assignment: CDR1 LNHDA and CDR2 SQIVND (reference sequence). The length of the CDR3 is 13 residues. V gave up 7 bases and J gave up 0 bases; unmatched junction bases: 1. The CDR3 DNA sequence: TGTGCCAGTAATAGCGGGAGCACAGATACGCAGTATTTT. It yields the protein CASNSGSTDTQYF.

The genes are TRBV30 and TRBJ2-5, with D possibly TRBD1 on 6 matching bases. This CDR3 is 13 amino acids long. The V end was cut by 2 bases, the J end by 5 bases, with 12 bases between. Germline CDR1 and CDR2: GTSNPN and SVGIG (reference sequence). The CDR3 DNA reads TGTGCCTGGAGTTTTAGCAGGGGTGAGACCCAGTACTTC. Its translation is CAWSFSRGETQYF.

This clone showed up just once. The chain uses TRBV5-1 and TRBJ2-6; 10 bases are a match to TRBD1. J gave up 1 base and V 4 bases, and 11 bases lay outside the gene matches. The germline gives CDR1 SGHRS, CDR2 YFSETQ. This CDR3 comprises 19 residues. Here the CDR3 DNA reads TGCGCCAGCAGCCGACTCTACGGGACAGGGGTGTCTGGGGCCAACGTCCTGACTTTC. This gives the protein CASSRLYGTGVSGANVLTF. Full variable domain (outside the CDR3, taken from reference TRBV5-1 and TRBJ2-6): KAGVTQTPRYLIKTRGQQVTLSCSPISGHRSVSWYQQTPGQGLQFLFEYFSETQRNKGNFPGRFSGRQFSNSRSEMNVSTLELGDSALYLCASSRLYGTGVSGANVLTFGAGSRLTVL.

This rearrangement joins TRBV7-3 to TRBJ2-2; 9 bases match TRBD1. V lost 6 bases, J lost 7 bases, and 9 bases stayed unmatched. The germline V gene has CDR1 SGHTA and CDR2 FQGTGA. The CDR3 has 15 amino acids. The CDR3 DNA follows: TGTGCCAGCAGTTCCAGTACAGGGGGCGGCGGGGAGCTGTTTTTT. The encoded protein is CASSSSTGGGGELFF.

The chain has TRBV18 and TRBJ2-3; 7 positions agree with TRBD1. J lost 2 bases, V lost 3 bases, and 11 bases had no gene match. The CDR3 has 17 residues. Germline CDR1 is KGHSH and CDR2 is LQKENI. CDR3 DNA: TGTGCCAGCTCACCCCGGACAGGCACGGCCAACACAGATACGCAGTATTTT. This sequence encodes CASSPRTGTANTDTQYF.